A single sample gave rise to the 29 T cell receptor beta chains below, sequenced in a study of blood T cell repertoires in COVID-19. Generated by immunoSEQ multiplex PCR, the TCRdb table keeps only in-frame clones and is missing some. The profile shows about 170,000 clones, just over 90% of them singletons. The sequencing input was peripheral blood. All receptors derive from a young man with COVID-19, enrolled during active disease.

This chain links TRBV6-5 with TRBJ2-1, with D perhaps matching TRBD2 (6 bases). CDR1 and CDR2 (germline): MNHEY, SVGAGI. This CDR3 region has 15 residues. Trimming took 5 bases from V and 0 from J, leaving 11 bases between them. CDR3 residues: CASSILADSYNEQFF. CDR3 bases: TGTGCCAGCAGTATACTAGCAGACTCCTACAATGAGCAGTTCTTC.

The chain combines TRBV5-1 with TRBJ1-5, with D maybe TRBD1 (5 bases). V lost 4 bases and J 1 base, leaving 12 bases between the germline ends. CDR3 length: 15 residues. CDR1 and CDR2 (germline): SGHRS, YFSETQ. The CDR3 nucleotides are TGCGCCAGCAGCCGGGGGACGGCCAGCAATCAGCCCCAGCATTTT. The encoded protein is CASSRGTASNQPQHF.

The chain couples TRBV2 to TRBJ2-7; tentatively, D is TRBD2 (6 bases). Trimming shortened V by 3 bases and J by 0 bases, and 12 bases separated the two germline ends. Germline loops: CDR1 SNHLY, CDR2 FYNNEI. The CDR3 extends over 15 amino acids. This CDR3 reads CASSDAGRSSYEQYF. CDR3 nucleotide sequence: TGTGCCAGCAGTGATGCGGGGAGGAGCTCCTACGAGCAGTACTTC.

This clone was counted between two and nine times. V usage is TRBV7-2 and J usage is TRBJ2-7, with TRBD2 as a possible D gene (5 bases). The CDR3 extends over 13 amino acids. Germline V lookup: CDR1 SGHTA, CDR2 FQGNSA. Trimming removed 4 bases from V and 4 bases from J, with 11 bases in between. CDR3 in amino acids: CASSSEVRYEQYF. CDR3 sequence (DNA): TGTGCCAGCAGCTCGGAGGTGCGGTACGAGCAGTACTTC. Full variable domain (rest looked up from reference TRBV7-2 and TRBJ2-7): GAGVSQSPSNKVTEKGKDVELRCDPISGHTALYWYRQSLGQGLEFLIYFQGNSAPDKSGLPSDRFSAERTGGSVSTLTIQRTQQEDSAVYLCASSSEVRYEQYFGPGTRLTVT.

The V gene is TRBV30, the J gene TRBJ1-1; TRBD1 is a possible D gene (5 bases). Between the trimmed V and J ends, which lost 1 base and 3 bases, there was a span of 12 bases. The germline CDR1 and CDR2 sequences are GTSNPN and SVGIG (reference sequence). The CDR3 runs 14 residues. The CDR3 DNA is TGTGCCTGGAGTGCCGACAGAATTCACACTGAAGCTTTCTTT. Protein: CAWSADRIHTEAFF. The complete variable domain, with remaining parts taken from reference TRBV30 and TRBJ1-1, reads SQTIHQWPATLVQPVGSPLSLECTVEGTSNPNLYWYRQAAGRGLQLLFYSVGIGQISSEVPQNLSASRPQDRQFILSSKKLLLSDSGFYLCAWSADRIHTEAFFGQGTRLTVV.

The rearrangement joins TRBV10-3 to TRBJ2-1, with 7 nucleotides matching TRBD1. This CDR3 spans 12 amino acids. The ends lost 4 bases at V and 9 bases at J; junction bases unmatched: 3. Germline values: CDR1 ENHRY, CDR2 SYGVKD. The CDR3 is CAISGDRAEQFF. The CDR3 coding sequence is TGTGCCATCAGTGGAGACAGGGCTGAGCAGTTCTTC.

The chain carries TRBV5-6 and TRBJ1-2; no definite D call. The CDR3 sequence is 14 residues long. CDR1 is SGHDT and CDR2 is YYEEEE in the germline V gene. V was cut by 0 bases and J by 3 bases, with 9 bases left in between. The CDR3 DNA reads TGTGCCAGCAGCTTGGGACGGGTGGACTATGGCTACACCTTC. It specifies CASSLGRVDYGYTF.

This clone was recorded a few times. This chain connects TRBV3-1 (or the pseudogene TRBV3-2) to TRBJ2-7, with D unclear. CDR1 and CDR2 (germline): LGHDT, YNNKEL (reference sequence). This CDR3 has 12 amino acids. V gave up 1 base and J gave up 5 bases, with 6 bases separating them. CDR3 sequence reads: CASSQVVHEQYF. The DNA of the CDR3 is TGTGCCAGCAGCCAAGTAGTCCACGAGCAGTACTTC.

The genes are TRBV7-6 and TRBJ2-7, with 8 bases that match TRBD2. The ends lost 6 bases at V and 4 bases at J; junction bases unmatched: 8. The germline gives CDR1 SGHVS, CDR2 FNYEAQ. This CDR3 comprises 14 residues. The CDR3 sequence: CASSSGTRGYEQYF. CDR3 DNA: TGTGCCAGCAGTTCCGGGACTAGAGGGTACGAGCAGTACTTC.

The rearrangement uses TRBV2 and TRBJ1-5; possibly TRBD1 for D (6 bases). Germline CDR1 reads SNHLY; CDR2 reads FYNNEI. Trimming stripped 4 bases from V and 4 bases from J, with 14 bases between. The CDR3 has 15 amino acids. CDR3: CASSAVTGPNQPQHF. CDR3 in DNA: TGTGCCAGCAGTGCTGTCACAGGGCCTAATCAGCCCCAGCATTTT.

This clone came up once. The chain carries TRBV24-1 and TRBJ2-2; 8 nucleotides line up with TRBD2. J lost 4 bases, V lost 0 bases, and 3 bases had no gene match. The germline CDR1 and CDR2 sequences are KGHDR and SFDVKD. The CDR3 has 16 amino acids. CDR3 amino acids: CATSDLDGRATGELFF. CDR3 nucleotides: TGTGCCACCAGTGATTTGGACGGGAGGGCCACCGGGGAGCTGTTTTTT.

This chain joins TRBV18 and TRBJ2-6; no firm D call. The CDR3 contains 16 residues. The germline CDR1 and CDR2 sequences are KGHSH and LQKENI. Trimming pared 4 bases from V and 0 bases from J, leaving 10 bases between. CDR3 DNA: TGTGCCAGCTCACGGGCCGATGCCTCTGGGGCCAACGTCCTGACTTTC. This encodes CASSRADASGANVLTF.

This chain connects TRBV11-3 to TRBJ2-2; the D gene is possibly TRBD1 (5 bases). CDR3 length: 17 residues. Trimming left V 3 bases short and J 0 bases short, with 14 bases between. CDR1 is SGHNT, CDR2 YENEEA, per germline. The CDR3 loop is CASSLGLGPTNTGELFF. The CDR3 DNA reads TGTGCCAGCAGCTTGGGGCTTGGACCTACGAACACCGGGGAGCTGTTTTTT.

The J gene is TRBJ1-3, the V gene TRBV19; no clear D gene. The CDR3 runs 12 residues. The germline V gene encodes CDR1 LNHDA and CDR2 SQIVND (reference sequence). V gave up 4 bases and J gave up 4 bases, with 5 bases separating them. CDR3 in amino acids: CASSTTGNTIYF. The CDR3 DNA reads TGTGCCAGTAGTACGACAGGAAACACCATATATTTT. Filled out from reference TRBV19 and TRBJ1-3, the complete variable domain reads DGGITQSPKYLFRKEGQNVTLSCEQNLNHDAMYWYRQDPGQGLRLIYYSQIVNDFQKGDIAEGYSVSREKKESFPLTVTSAQKNPTAFYLCASSTTGNTIYFGEGSWLTVV.

Notes on this clone: One end of the junction varies from germline; a read error may be responsible. The rearrangement joins TRBV19 to TRBJ1-4; 7 bases agree with TRBD1. Per germline, CDR1 LNHDA and CDR2 SQIVND (reference sequence). This CDR3 has 13 residues. In DNA, the CDR3 is TGTGCCAGTAGTACCCAGGGGGAGGAAAAACTGCTTTTT. Residues: CASSTQGEEKLLF.

The CDR3 here is CASTPPDRSKQPQHF. The DNA of the CDR3 is TGTGCCAGCACACCTCCGGACAGGTCAAAACAGCCCCAGCATTTT. The J gene is TRBJ1-5, the V gene TRBV28, with 7 bases that match TRBD1. Germline values: CDR1 MDHEN, CDR2 SYDVKM. Trimming took 7 bases from V and 7 from J; bases not matched to a gene: 13. The CDR3 totals 15 residues.

V usage is TRBV19 and J usage is TRBJ2-7, with no clear D. CDR1 is LNHDA, CDR2 SQIVND, per germline (reference sequence). The CDR3 covers 13 residues. With 1 base removed from V and 1 base from J, the gap between germline ends came to 5 bases. CDR3: CASSIGASYEQYF. The CDR3, as DNA: TGTGCCAGTAGTATAGGGGCATCCTACGAGCAGTACTTC.

The sample holds one count of this clone. The V gene is TRBV27, the J gene TRBJ2-7, with D possibly TRBD2 on 5 matching bases. V was cut by 4 bases and J by 5 bases, with 12 bases left in between. This CDR3 comprises 13 residues. Germline V lookup: CDR1 MNHEY, CDR2 SMNVEV (reference sequence). CDR3 sequence (DNA): TGTGCCAGCAGTTATGCAGGAGGAAACGAGCAGTACTTC. It codes for CASSYAGGNEQYF.

The chain joins TRBV27 to TRBJ2-5, with D maybe TRBD2 (5 bases). Germline loops: CDR1 MNHEY, CDR2 SMNVEV (reference sequence). Trimming shortened V by 6 bases and J by 5 bases, and 16 bases separated the two germline ends. This CDR3 is 14 amino acids long. The CDR3 bases are TGTGCCAGCAGCGTAAGCGGCAGGAGGGAGACCCAGTACTTC. This encodes CASSVSGRRETQYF.

The rearrangement uses TRBV29-1 and TRBJ2-3; 9 nucleotides align to TRBD2. This CDR3 comprises 13 residues. Germline V gives CDR1 SQVTM, CDR2 ANQGSEA. V lost 5 bases, J lost 4 bases, and 4 bases stayed unmatched. In DNA, the CDR3 is TGCAGCGTTATAGCGGGAGTAGCAGATACGCAGTATTTT. Translating gives CSVIAGVADTQYF.

The CDR3 protein is CASSSWRNTEAFF. The CDR3 DNA follows: TGTGCCAGCAGCTCATGGAGGAACACTGAAGCTTTCTTT. This rearrangement joins TRBV7-3 to TRBJ1-1; D unresolved. The CDR3 has 13 residues. CDR1 SGHTA and CDR2 FQGTGA come from the germline V gene. The V and J ends lost 4 bases and 1 base respectively, with 7 bases between them.

V usage is TRBV25-1 and J usage is TRBJ1-3; no clear D. The CDR3 extends over 14 amino acids. Germline V lookup: CDR1 MGHDK, CDR2 SYGVNS. Trimming cost V 5 bases and J 2 bases, with 10 bases left between them. The CDR3 loop is CASSSRVTGNTIYF. As DNA, the CDR3 is TGTGCCAGCAGTTCCCGGGTGACTGGAAACACCATATATTTT.

This clone appeared a few times. The V gene is TRBV7-9, the J gene TRBJ1-3; D ambiguous. The CDR3 consists of 14 residues. Trimming stripped 6 bases from V and 0 bases from J, with 9 bases between. CDR1 is SEHNR, CDR2 FQNEAQ, per germline (reference sequence). CDR3 in amino acids: CASSNIYSGNTIYF. CDR3 coding DNA: TGTGCCAGCAGTAATATATACTCTGGAAACACCATATATTTT.

This chain connects TRBV28 to TRBJ1-1, with no clear D. The CDR3 extends over 14 amino acids. CDR1 MDHEN and CDR2 SYDVKM come from the germline V gene. Between the trimmed V and J ends, which lost 2 bases and 2 bases, there was a span of 9 bases. CDR3 nucleotide sequence: TGTGCCAGCAGTTTACGGGTCAGAAACACTGAAGCTTTCTTT. Translating gives CASSLRVRNTEAFF.

This clone was observed a single time. This chain connects TRBV9 to TRBJ2-7, with 10 bases matching TRBD2. Trimming at V came to 3 bases and at J to 0 bases, leaving 9 bases not matched to a gene. Germline V gives CDR1 SGDLS, CDR2 YYNGEE. The CDR3 is 17 amino acids. The CDR3 bases are TGTGCCAGCAGCGAGGGACTAGCGCCTAAGTCCTCCTACGAGCAGTACTTC. It translates to CASSEGLAPKSSYEQYF. The full variable domain, its missing parts supplied by reference TRBV9 and TRBJ2-7, is DSGVTQTPKHLITATGQRVTLRCSPRSGDLSVYWYQQSLDQGLQFLIQYYNGEERAKGNILERFSAQQFPDLHSELNLSSLELGDSALYFCASSEGLAPKSSYEQYFGPGTRLTVT.

This clone was seen just once. V and J are TRBV6-5 and TRBJ1-5, with 7 bases fitting TRBD1. CDR3 length: 15 amino acids. Germline-derived CDR1 and CDR2 are MNHEY and SVGAGI. After removal of 5 bases from V and 3 bases from J, the junction contained 7 bases not matched to a gene. CDR3 amino acids: CASSLTGTHNQPQHF. The CDR3, as DNA: TGTGCCAGCAGTCTGACAGGGACTCACAATCAGCCCCAGCATTTT.

The rearrangement links TRBV19 to TRBJ2-1; weak D call: TRBD2 (6 bases). V was trimmed by 0 bases and J by 3 bases, leaving 12 bases between them. CDR1 is LNHDA and CDR2 is SQIVND in the germline V gene (reference sequence). This CDR3 is built from 16 residues. The CDR3 DNA follows: TGTGCCAGTAGTATAGAGGCAAGGGGACTCTACAATGAGCAGTTCTTC. Translation gives CASSIEARGLYNEQFF.

For the CDR3, the DNA is TGTGCCAGCAGTCCCGTACCCTACAGAAGCAATCAGCCCCAGCATTTT. It yields the protein CASSPVPYRSNQPQHF. The chain joins TRBV28 to TRBJ1-5; no clear D. This CDR3 contains 16 residues. Germline values: CDR1 MDHEN, CDR2 SYDVKM. Trimming removed 5 bases from V and 1 base from J, with 15 bases in between.

The genes are TRBV28 and TRBJ1-1; a possible D gene is TRBD1 (6 bases). CDR3 size: 14 residues. The germline V gene encodes CDR1 MDHEN and CDR2 SYDVKM. Trimming took off 7 bases at V and 5 bases at J, with 17 bases between the two ends. The CDR3 DNA reads TGTGCCAGCAATGGGGGGGCGCAGGGAACTGAAGCTTTCTTT. It translates to CASNGGAQGTEAFF.